Listed below are T cell receptor beta chains from one sample, sequenced in a study of T cell responses to AZD1222 COVID-19 vaccine. Assay: immunoSEQ multiplex PCR; the TCRdb copy retains only in-frame clones and omits some. Here the sample spans 150,000 to 180,000 clones, 85% to 90% being singletons. The sample consisted of peripheral blood, taken on day 0 of MenACWY control vaccination. Every receptor here comes from an adult in good health. CDR3s include the opening cysteine and the closing phenylalanine or tryptophan. The D gene is left open where the match is weak.

CDR3 length	V gene	D gene	CDR3 protein
14	TRBV19	TRBD1	CASSIGGGYTEAFF
17	TRBV4-3	.	CASSQVLGTTWYEKLFF
15	TRBV7-2	TRBD1	CASSITGQGWTEAFF
11	TRBV6-5	.	CASSSIYGYTF
13	TRBV28	.	CASRDGGTDTQYF
13	TRBV6-5	.	CASSYSLGSPLHF
13	TRBV18	.	CASSPDTDYGYTF
15	TRBV5-1	TRBD1	CASSLTGGSNEKLFF
12	TRBV3-1/TRBV3-2	.	CASSLRTNEQFF
12	TRBV27	.	CASSLIFDTQYF
17	TRBV6-2/TRBV6-3	.	CASSYPPRGGGNSPLHF
14	TRBV29-1	.	CSVEDTDRTYEQYF
17	TRBV6-2/TRBV6-3	TRBD1	CASSRPGTGRGSYGYTF
17	TRBV27	TRBD1	CASSADRVRSYNSPLHF
19	TRBV28	TRBD2	CASSYSLRLAGASYNEQFF
14	TRBV19	TRBD1	CASSDRGRNTEAFF
15	TRBV5-8	.	CASSLDERSGNTIYF
15	TRBV9	.	CASSVVQGPGNEQFF
16	TRBV19	TRBD2	CASSPRTSGSGYEQYF
13	TRBV19	TRBD1	CASSSWDRDGYTF
17	TRBV19	.	CASTLAGQFISNSPLHF
13	TRBV30	.	CAWSRAGNQPQHF
14	TRBV4-2	.	CASSGLSGQETQYF
16	TRBV7-9	.	CASSPMGTPRGNTIYF
14	TRBV11-2	.	CASSLPQDGVARYF
15	TRBV28	TRBD1	CASSKHRGQHQPQHF
14	TRBV5-1	.	CASSLRSRLYEQYF
16	TRBV11-2	TRBD1	CASSEDRDRGLGEQYF
14	TRBV18	.	CASSLETGYQPQHF
15	TRBV6-6	TRBD1	CASSSTGGPNTEAFF
14	TRBV4-1	.	CASSQDPQVYRAFF
16	TRBV5-1	.	CASSWDAGLGTGELFF
11	TRBV6-2/TRBV6-3	.	CASSQGGVKFF
16	TRBV7-6	TRBD2	CASTRGLAGATGELFF
15	TRBV6-6	TRBD2	CASSIRGTSYNEQFF
16	TRBV7-6	TRBD1	CASSPLQGAKSYEQYF
14	TRBV7-9	.	CASSLQGASTEAFF
17	TRBV4-1	TRBD1	CASSQLQGQGLADTQYF
14	TRBV24-1	.	CATSGGTTYNEQFF
13	TRBV5-6	.	CASSFADNYGYTF
15	TRBV5-1	.	CASSFSPATNEKLFF
14	TRBV5-1	TRBD2	CASTQPWGGDTQYF
13	TRBV5-1	.	CATSGGPLTTQYF
15	TRBV5-1	.	CASSLAQGGSYGYTF
15	TRBV5-1	.	CASSLAGGNNSPLHF
16	TRBV19	TRBD2	CASSMQAGGDTGELFF
15	TRBV9	TRBD2	CASSAGLESSYEQYF
19	TRBV6-2/TRBV6-3	TRBD2	CASSLPTSGISALPDTQYF
12	TRBV6-1	.	CASSEEWNGYTF
13	TRBV12-3/TRBV12-4	.	CASSTQNREKLFF
15	TRBV29-1	TRBD1	CSATTGGDSGNTIYF
11	TRBV27	TRBD1	CASTMGGQVHF
15	TRBV14	.	CATKRGATGTDTQYF
14	TRBV10-3	.	CAISEDPRDTEAFF
15	TRBV11-2	TRBD1	CASSRPGQGRYGYTF
11	TRBV12-3/TRBV12-4	.	CASSPIGGYTF
11	TRBV6-6	.	CASIRGTEAFF
14	TRBV5-1	.	CASSSQGLNEKLFF
16	TRBV6-1	.	CASSDSAGLTGNTIYF